These T cell receptor beta chains were read from a single sample in a study of cytomegalovirus exposure and HLA in healthy donors. This table comes from immunoSEQ multiplex PCR, and its TCRdb copy is limited to in-frame clones, with some not included. This table holds 240,000 or so clones, around 76% found once. Specimen: PBMCs. These receptors were taken from a woman aged 35 to 49 in good health and CMV-seropositive. Each CDR3 is given with its conserved first and last residue. A D gene is named only where the DNA matches it firmly. Size tells how often a clone was seen (once, few, many) or the class of an expanded clone, and some rows leave it out.

V: TRBV5-4; size: once; D: NA; J: TRBJ2-1; CDR3: CASSLDLKNEQFF; DNA: TGTGCCAGCAGCCTTGACTTAAAGAATGAGCAGTTCTTC
V: TRBV28; size: NA; D: TRBD1; J: TRBJ1-2; CDR3: CASSLGGQGMGYGYTF; DNA: TGTGCCAGCAGTTTAGGGGGACAGGGGATGGGCTATGGCTACACCTTC
V: TRBV6-1; size: NA; D: TRBD2; J: TRBJ2-5; CDR3: CASSDNSGGPLWETQYF; DNA: TGTGCCAGCAGTGATAATAGCGGGGGACCGTTATGGGAGACCCAGTACTTC
V: TRBV11-2; size: NA; D: TRBD1; J: TRBJ2-3; CDR3: CASSSPDRAPDTQYF; DNA: TGTGCCAGCAGCTCCCCCGACAGGGCCCCAGATACGCAGTATTTT
V: TRBV27; size: NA; D: TRBD1; J: TRBJ1-1; CDR3: CASSPRTGIGNTEAFF; DNA: TGTGCCAGCAGTCCAAGGACAGGGATAGGGAACACTGAAGCTTTCTTT
V: TRBV19; size: NA; D: NA; J: TRBJ1-3; CDR3: CASSSTATGNTIYF; DNA: TGTGCCAGTAGTTCTACAGCTACTGGAAACACCATATATTTT
V: TRBV7-9; size: once; D: NA; J: TRBJ2-5; CDR3: CASSHGLEETQYF; DNA: TGTGCCAGCAGCCATGGACTGGAAGAGACCCAGTACTTC
V: TRBV5-1; size: NA; D: TRBD1; J: TRBJ1-2; CDR3: CASTLDPGGTNYGYTF; DNA: TGCGCCAGCACCTTAGACCCAGGGGGGACAAACTATGGCTACACCTTC
V: TRBV12-5; size: NA; D: NA; J: TRBJ2-7; CDR3: CASVGLSYEQYF; DNA: TGTGCTAGTGTAGGACTATCCTACGAGCAGTACTTC
V: TRBV7-9; size: NA; D: TRBD2; J: TRBJ2-3; CDR3: CASSFLAGATDTQYF; DNA: TGTGCCAGCAGCTTCCTAGCGGGGGCCACAGATACGCAGTATTTT
V: TRBV6-9; size: NA; D: TRBD2; J: TRBJ2-3; CDR3: CAGGVGREEDTQYF; DNA: TGTGCCGGGGGGGTGGGGCGTGAAGAAGATACGCAGTATTTT
V: TRBV27; size: NA; D: NA; J: TRBJ1-5; CDR3: CASSFTGGLSNQPQHF; DNA: TGTGCCAGCAGTTTTACCGGGGGGCTCAGCAATCAGCCCCAGCATTTT
V: TRBV6-5; size: few; D: TRBD1; J: TRBJ1-2; CDR3: CASSTGQEYGYTF; DNA: TGTGCCAGCAGCACCGGACAGGAATATGGCTACACCTTC
V: TRBV6-5; size: NA; D: NA; J: TRBJ2-2; CDR3: CASSSRLANTGELFF; DNA: TGTGCCAGCAGTTCAAGACTAGCGAACACCGGGGAGCTGTTTTTT
V: TRBV5-6; size: NA; D: NA; J: TRBJ1-2; CDR3: CASSLGALISVGYTF; DNA: TGTGCCAGCAGCTTGGGGGCCCTCATCTCGGTCGGCTACACCTTC
V: TRBV19; size: NA; D: NA; J: TRBJ1-4; CDR3: CASRTGRGKLFF; DNA: TGTGCCAGTAGAACGGGGAGGGGAAAACTGTTTTTT
V: TRBV4-2; size: NA; D: NA; J: TRBJ2-6; CDR3: CASSFLLVSGANVLTF; DNA: TGTGCCAGCAGCTTTCTCTTAGTATCTGGGGCCAACGTCCTGACTTTC
V: TRBV29-1; size: NA; D: NA; J: TRBJ2-2; CDR3: CSARERTNTGELFF; DNA: TGCAGCGCCCGGGAGCGGACGAACACCGGGGAGCTGTTTTTT
V: TRBV2; size: NA; D: TRBD2; J: TRBJ2-7; CDR3: CASSPLAGGYEQYF; DNA: TGTGCCAGCAGCCCGCTAGCGGGGGGCTACGAGCAGTACTTC
V: TRBV5-1; size: NA; D: NA; J: TRBJ1-1; CDR3: CASSLGQSNTEAFF; DNA: TGCGCCAGCAGCTTGGGGCAGTCGAACACTGAAGCTTTCTTT
V: TRBV23-1; size: NA; D: TRBD1; J: TRBJ2-3; CDR3: CASSQRDRGRDTQYF; DNA: TGCGCCAGCAGTCAACGGGACAGGGGGCGAGATACGCAGTATTTT
V: TRBV9; size: NA; D: TRBD2; J: TRBJ2-3; CDR3: CASSVDGGAGTDTQYF; DNA: TGTGCCAGCAGCGTTGACGGGGGGGCGGGCACAGATACGCAGTATTTT
V: TRBV18; size: NA; D: TRBD1; J: TRBJ2-7; CDR3: CASSPRDRGYEQYF; DNA: TGTGCCAGCTCACCGAGGGACAGGGGCTACGAGCAGTACTTC
V: TRBV7-8; size: NA; D: NA; J: TRBJ1-5; CDR3: CASSSARRSNQPQHF; DNA: TGTGCCAGCAGCTCAGCTAGGCGGAGCAATCAGCCCCAGCATTTT
V: TRBV6-5; size: NA; D: TRBD1; J: TRBJ2-7; CDR3: CASSYLGTGGSDEQYF; DNA: TGTGCCAGCAGTTACCTGGGGACAGGGGGCAGCGACGAGCAGTACTTC
V: TRBV10-2; size: NA; D: TRBD1; J: TRBJ2-3; CDR3: CASKNPGQTDTQYF; DNA: TGCGCCAGCAAGAATCCGGGACAGACAGATACGCAGTATTTT
V: TRBV12-5; size: NA; D: TRBD1; J: TRBJ1-5; CDR3: CASVTGGLMGNQPQHF; DNA: TGTGCTAGTGTTACAGGGGGCCTAATGGGCAATCAGCCCCAGCATTTT
V: TRBV2; size: NA; D: TRBD1; J: TRBJ2-7; CDR3: CASSGGTVLSYEQYF; DNA: TGTGCCAGCAGTGGTGGGACAGTCCTCTCCTACGAGCAGTACTTC
V: TRBV7-9; size: NA; D: TRBD1; J: TRBJ1-4; CDR3: CASSIWTGVNEKLFF; DNA: TGTGCCAGCAGCATCTGGACAGGAGTTAATGAAAAACTGTTTTTT
V: TRBV29-1; size: NA; D: NA; J: TRBJ2-7; CDR3: CSVFTDHYEQYF; DNA: TGCAGCGTTTTTACAGACCACTACGAGCAGTACTTC
V: TRBV5-3; size: NA; D: NA; J: TRBJ2-7; CDR3: CARSLGTLGSLEQYF; DNA: TGTGCCAGAAGCTTAGGGACACTGGGGAGTCTCGAGCAGTACTTC
V: TRBV30; size: NA; D: NA; J: TRBJ1-4; CDR3: CAWGAGSSTNEKLFF; DNA: TGTGCCTGGGGGGCGGGGAGCTCAACTAATGAAAAACTGTTTTTT
V: TRBV10-3; size: NA; D: NA; J: TRBJ2-7; CDR3: CAISGSRTASYEQYF; DNA: TGTGCCATCAGTGGGAGCCGGACAGCCTCCTACGAGCAGTACTTC
V: TRBV5-4; size: NA; D: TRBD1; J: TRBJ2-7; CDR3: CASTRDRYYEQYF; DNA: TGTGCCAGCACCCGGGACAGATACTACGAGCAGTACTTC
V: TRBV30; size: once; D: NA; J: TRBJ1-2; CDR3: CALSHNVQEGYTF; DNA: TGTGCCTTGAGTCACAACGTACAGGAGGGCTACACCTTC
V: TRBV5-4; size: NA; D: TRBD1; J: TRBJ1-4; CDR3: CASSDRDRGVNEKLFF; DNA: TGTGCCAGCAGCGACCGCGACAGGGGGGTAAATGAAAAACTGTTTTTT
V: TRBV18; size: NA; D: NA; J: TRBJ2-2; CDR3: CASSFTPNTGELFF; DNA: TGTGCCAGCTCATTCACACCGAACACCGGGGAGCTGTTTTTT
V: TRBV27; size: NA; D: NA; J: TRBJ2-7; CDR3: CASSSSANREQYF; DNA: TGTGCCAGCAGCTCCTCCGCGAATAGAGAGCAGTACTTC
V: TRBV2; size: NA; D: TRBD2; J: TRBJ2-1; CDR3: CASSWLAGGMGEQFF; DNA: TGTGCCAGCAGTTGGCTAGCGGGGGGTATGGGTGAGCAGTTCTTC
V: TRBV7-2; size: NA; D: NA; J: TRBJ2-1; CDR3: CASSLAGGGEQFF; DNA: TGTGCCAGCAGCTTAGCGGGAGGGGGAGAGCAGTTCTTC
V: TRBV11-3; size: NA; D: NA; J: TRBJ1-1; CDR3: CASSLDRFGVSKTFF; DNA: TGTGCCAGCAGCTTAGATCGGTTTGGAGTTTCGAAAACTTTCTTT
V: TRBV2; size: NA; D: TRBD2; J: TRBJ2-5; CDR3: CASRQAGETQYF; DNA: TGTGCCAGCAGACAAGCGGGGGAGACCCAGTACTTC